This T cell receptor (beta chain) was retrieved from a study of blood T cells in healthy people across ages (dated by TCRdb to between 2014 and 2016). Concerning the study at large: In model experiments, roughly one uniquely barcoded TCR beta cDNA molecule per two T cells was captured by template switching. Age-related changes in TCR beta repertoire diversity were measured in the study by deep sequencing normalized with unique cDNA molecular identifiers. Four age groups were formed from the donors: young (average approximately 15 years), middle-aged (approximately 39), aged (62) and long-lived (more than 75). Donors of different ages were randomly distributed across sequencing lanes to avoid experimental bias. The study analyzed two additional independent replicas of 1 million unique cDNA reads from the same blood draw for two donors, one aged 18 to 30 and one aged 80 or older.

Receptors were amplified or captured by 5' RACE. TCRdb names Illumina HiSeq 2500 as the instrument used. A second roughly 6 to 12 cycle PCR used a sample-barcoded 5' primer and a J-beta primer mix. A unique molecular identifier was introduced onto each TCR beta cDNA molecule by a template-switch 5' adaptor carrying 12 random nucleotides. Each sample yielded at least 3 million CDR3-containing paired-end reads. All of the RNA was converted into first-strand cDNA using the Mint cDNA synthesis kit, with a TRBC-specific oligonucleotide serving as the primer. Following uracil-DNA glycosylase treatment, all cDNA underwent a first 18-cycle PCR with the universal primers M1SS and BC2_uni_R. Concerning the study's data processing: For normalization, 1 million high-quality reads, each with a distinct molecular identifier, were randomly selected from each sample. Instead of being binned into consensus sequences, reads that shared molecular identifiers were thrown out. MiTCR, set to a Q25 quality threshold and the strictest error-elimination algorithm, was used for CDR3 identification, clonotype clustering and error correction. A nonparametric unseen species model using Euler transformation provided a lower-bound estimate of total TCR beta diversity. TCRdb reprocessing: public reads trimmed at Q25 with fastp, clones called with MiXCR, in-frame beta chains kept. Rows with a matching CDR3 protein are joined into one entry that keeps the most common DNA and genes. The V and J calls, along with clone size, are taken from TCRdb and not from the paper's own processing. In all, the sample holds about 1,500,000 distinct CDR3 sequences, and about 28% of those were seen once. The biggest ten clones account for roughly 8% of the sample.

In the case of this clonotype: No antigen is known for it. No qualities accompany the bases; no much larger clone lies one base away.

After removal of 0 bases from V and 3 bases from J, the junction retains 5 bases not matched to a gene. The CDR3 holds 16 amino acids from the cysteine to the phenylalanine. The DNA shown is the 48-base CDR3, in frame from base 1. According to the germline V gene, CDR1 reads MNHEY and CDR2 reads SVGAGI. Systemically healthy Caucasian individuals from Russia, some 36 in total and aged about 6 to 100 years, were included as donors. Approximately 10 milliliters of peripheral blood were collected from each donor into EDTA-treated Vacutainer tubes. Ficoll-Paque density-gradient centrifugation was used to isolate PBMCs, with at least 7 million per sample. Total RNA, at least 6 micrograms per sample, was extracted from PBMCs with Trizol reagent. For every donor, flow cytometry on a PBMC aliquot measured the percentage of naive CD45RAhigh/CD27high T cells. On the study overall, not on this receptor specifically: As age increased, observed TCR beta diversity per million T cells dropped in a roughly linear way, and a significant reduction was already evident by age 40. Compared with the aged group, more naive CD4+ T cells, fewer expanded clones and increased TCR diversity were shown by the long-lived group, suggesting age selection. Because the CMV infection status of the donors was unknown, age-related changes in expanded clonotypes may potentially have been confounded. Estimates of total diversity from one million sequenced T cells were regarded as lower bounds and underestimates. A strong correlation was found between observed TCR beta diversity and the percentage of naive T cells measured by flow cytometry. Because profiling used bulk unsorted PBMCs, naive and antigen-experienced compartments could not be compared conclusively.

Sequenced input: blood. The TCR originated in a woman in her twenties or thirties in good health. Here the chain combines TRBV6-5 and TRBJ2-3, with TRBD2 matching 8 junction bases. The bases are TGTGCCAGCAGTTACTCGGCTAGCGGGTTTACAGATACGCAGTATTTT. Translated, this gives CASSYSASGFTDTQYF.